This T cell receptor (beta chain) was recovered during a study of T cell responses to AZD1222 COVID-19 vaccine (dated by TCRdb to the early 2020s). Background on the whole study: AZD1222 recipients given second doses at about 4 weeks or at about 12 weeks were pooled, since spike-specific TCR depth and breadth were not found to differ between the two schedules. A total of about 230 trial participants underwent TCR sequencing, of whom 200 to 220 received two doses of AZD1222 and some 25 received two doses of the MenACWY control vaccine. Trial participants were enrolled by age into 18-55, 56-69 and 70-plus year subgroups, with approximately 150, 28 and 58 TCR-sequenced participants respectively.

Note on this clone: The target of this receptor is not known. No qualities accompany the bases; no much larger clone lies one base away.

The CDR3 regions of human TCRbeta chains were analyzed by immunosequencing. The source study handled its data this way. Repertoire TCRs were checked for matches against a reference library of SARS-CoV-2-specific TCRs that had been generated using the MIRA antigen-specificity platform. Breadth meant the fraction of unique TCRs that were SARS-CoV-2-associated, whereas depth meant the fraction of total T cells that were SARS-CoV-2-associated. Each spike-specific TCR was assigned to its reactive spike region and to a CD4 or CD8 class using the MIRA data. Log10-transformed breadth and depth values were compared by one-way ANOVA with Sidak's multiple comparisons tests. TCRdb re-hosts the immuneACCESS table, in-frame sequences only. Its copies lack some clones; in the studies checked, an unresolved V gene accounts for under half of them, and the cause for the rest is not known. Clonal size and the V and J genes are those of that table, whereas D and trimming came from the DNA. Here the sample has roughly 170,000 clones; just over 85% occur a single time. Together, the top ten hold 0.49% of the sample.

The intended sense of this specimen's time point label: baseline before first vaccination. Vaccinee samples were obtained from the UK trials COV001 and COV002, which included a single-blind randomized controlled phase 2/3 trial of AZD1222 (ChAdOx1 nCoV-19) in healthy adults. Trial participant PBMC samples were collected at day 0 and day 28 after the second dose for TCRbeta chain sequencing. V lost 6 bases and J lost 1 base, and the count of bases not matched to a germline gene is 5. Including cysteine and phenylalanine, the CDR3 has 13 amino acids. CDR3 DNA is the only sequence kept; it has 39 bases, read in frame from the first base. The germline V gene gives CDR1 as SQVTM and CDR2 as ANQGSEA. Results the study describes overall, beyond this receptor: Only five to seven AZD1222 recipients were SARS-CoV-2 seropositive at baseline, limiting conclusions about previously exposed vaccinees. Nearly half of unique spike-specific TCRs reportedly recognized epitopes outside regions mutated in the B.1.351 and B.1.1.7 variants. No day 14 peak-response samples were available, so repertoires were characterized only after the peak T cell response. The 56-69-year group was small, and its depth increase did not reach significance, likely because of low power. Spike-specific TCR breadth and depth rose significantly after two AZD1222 doses compared with day 0 and with MenACWY recipients. Most participants were white British and females outnumbered males, and the authors suggested that clonal diversity may have been underestimated. The whole spike protein was spanned by vaccine-associated CD4 TCRs, and dominant responses were seen in regions 160-218 and 743-854.

The sequence was collected from an adult in good health. The V and J segments used are TRBV29-1 and TRBJ1-1; TRBD1 lines up with 7 middle nucleotides. The input for sequencing was peripheral blood, taken on day 0 of AZD1222 vaccination. The CDR3 region reads CSVQQGTNTEAFF. The DNA sequence reads TGCAGCGTGCAACAGGGGACGAACACTGAAGCTTTCTTT.